This TCR beta chain was recorded in a study of cytomegalovirus exposure and HLA in healthy donors. For this clone: The antigen remains undetermined.

The PCR contained 60 Vbeta and 13 Jbeta primers. This table comes from immunoSEQ multiplex PCR, and its TCRdb copy is limited to in-frame clones, with some not included. The sample carries 150,000 to 200,000 clones, approximately 65% recorded once. With V trimmed by 6 bases and J by 0 bases, 2 bases remained unmatched. CDR1 is MNHNS, CDR2 SASEGT, per germline. This CDR3 has 13 amino acids. Study conclusions and caveats: When presence/absence was analysed, sequencing depth was taken to be roughly uniform across donors. Excluded were some V segments that proved indistinguishable, including TRBV6-2 and TRBV6-3. The study had only CMV serostatus as immune exposure information.

The receptor was derived from a man aged 35-49 years in good health and CMV-seronegative. J is TRBJ2-7 and V is TRBV6-1, with 7 bases fitting TRBD1. The sequenced material came from PBMCs. The CDR3 nucleotides are TGTGCCAGCAGGGACAGGAGCTCCTACGAGCAGTACTTC. This codes for CASRDRSSYEQYF.